Sequencing of this TCR beta chain was carried out in a study of blood T cell repertoires in COVID-19 (dated by TCRdb to the early 2020s). As for the study more broadly: The collaborator samples originated in the United States, Italy and Spain and spanned the acute and convalescent phases of COVID-19. The repertoires were made available in a free public database intended to serve as a resource for research on the immune response to SARS-CoV-2. Where HLA class I and class II types were available, the types were taken from metadata supplied by the sample provider, not from assay-based typing. Sample metadata almost always included a de-identified subject ID, COVID-19 status, age in years and sex. The samples were drawn from the first 160 participants of the ongoing ImmuneRACE study and from 1,200 or so subjects provided by 6 global collaborators. The dataset comprised deeply sampled blood TCRbeta repertoires from subjects exposed to, actively infected with, or recovered from COVID-19. The prospective study material was composed of cDNA or gDNA derived from T cells, B-cell-depleted T cells, or PBMCs.

Participants in the prospective study were aged about 18 to 95 years, lived in about two dozen United States geographic areas, and enrolled through a virtual design. Cohort assignment in the prospective study relied on participant-reported clinical history from a screening survey and a study questionnaire. Recovered participants in ImmuneRACE Cohort 3 were defined by two consecutive negative NP/OP PCR tests, clearance by a healthcare professional, or resolution of symptoms. Each participant in the prospective study had whole blood, serum and a nasopharyngeal or oropharyngeal swab collected by mobile phlebotomists. Additional blood draws and questionnaires over an approximately two-month period could optionally be provided by prospective study participants. Prospective study blood samples were shipped either frozen or at room temperature before DNA extraction. On this clone itself: No antigen is known for it. It has no much larger one-base neighbor in the sample; base qualities were not kept.

The immunoSEQ Assay, a bias-controlled multiplex PCR, was used to amplify TCRbeta CDR3 regions from genomic DNA. In the source study's methods: Within the assay, amplification of reference gene primers was used to estimate how many nucleated cells each sample contained. To quantify the absolute abundance of each unique TCRbeta CDR3 rearrangement, sequence reads were collapsed and filtered. For each sample, productive Simpson clonality was calculated as the square root of Simpson's diversity index over productive rearrangements. Imported from immuneACCESS, the table was reduced by TCRdb to in-frame sequences with V and J called. These copies leave out some clones; in studies compared against another copy, an unresolved V gene accounts for under half, and the cause of the remainder is not known. The V and J calls and clone size come from that table; D and trimming were worked out from the DNA. Across this sample there are around 130,000 clones, with roughly four fifths seen only once. The ten largest clones capture about 20% of the sample.

The paper as a whole reports these results and caveats: The quantity of clinical and demographic metadata differed by source and by participant and was supplied without curation.

The junction shows trimming of 2 bases on V and 3 bases on J, plus 8 bases between the germline ends. The CDR3 runs 13 amino acids, cysteine and phenylalanine included. The sequence is cut down to CDR3 DNA, 39 bases in frame from base 1. The germline V gene sets CDR1 to SGHRS and CDR2 to YFSETQ. The chain joins TRBV5-1 to TRBJ2-5; TRBD1 is a weak D gene call, 6 bases matching. Specimen: PBMCs or T cells enriched from blood (not recorded which). This sequence was found in a man aged 25-40 years who had recovered from COVID-19. The CDR3 in this case is CASSFPGEETQYF. At the DNA level, the sequence is TGCGCCAGCAGCTTCCCAGGGGAAGAGACCCAGTACTTC.